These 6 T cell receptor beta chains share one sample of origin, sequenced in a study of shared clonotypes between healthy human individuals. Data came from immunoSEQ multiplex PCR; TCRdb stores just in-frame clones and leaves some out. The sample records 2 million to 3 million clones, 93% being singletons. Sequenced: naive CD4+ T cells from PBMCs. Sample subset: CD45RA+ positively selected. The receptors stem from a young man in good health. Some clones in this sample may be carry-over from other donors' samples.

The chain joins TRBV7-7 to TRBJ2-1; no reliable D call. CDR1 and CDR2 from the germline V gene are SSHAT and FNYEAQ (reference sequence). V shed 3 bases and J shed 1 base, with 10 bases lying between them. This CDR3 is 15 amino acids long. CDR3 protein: CASSLGRFSYNEQFF. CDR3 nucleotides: TGTGCCAGCAGCTTGGGTCGGTTTTCCTACAATGAGCAGTTCTTC.

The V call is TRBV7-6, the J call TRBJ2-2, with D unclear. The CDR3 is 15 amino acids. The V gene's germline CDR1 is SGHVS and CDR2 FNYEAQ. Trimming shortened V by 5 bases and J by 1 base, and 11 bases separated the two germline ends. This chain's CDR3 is CASSPVLVNTGELFF. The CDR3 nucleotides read TGTGCCAGCAGCCCAGTGCTTGTGAACACCGGGGAGCTGTTTTTT.

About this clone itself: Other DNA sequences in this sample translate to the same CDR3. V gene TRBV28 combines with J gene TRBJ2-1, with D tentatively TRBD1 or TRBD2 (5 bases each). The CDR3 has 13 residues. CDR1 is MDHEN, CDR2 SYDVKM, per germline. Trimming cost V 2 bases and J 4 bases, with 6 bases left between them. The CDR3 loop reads CASSLGGYNEQFF. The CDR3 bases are TGTGCCAGCAGTTTAGGGGGTTACAATGAGCAGTTCTTC.

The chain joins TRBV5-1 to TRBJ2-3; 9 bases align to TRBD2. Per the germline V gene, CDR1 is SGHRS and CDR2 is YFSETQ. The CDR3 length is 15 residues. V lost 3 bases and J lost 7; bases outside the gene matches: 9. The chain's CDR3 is CASSSGLAGGYTQYF. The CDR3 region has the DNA TGCGCCAGCAGCTCGGGACTAGCAGGGGGATATACGCAGTATTTT.

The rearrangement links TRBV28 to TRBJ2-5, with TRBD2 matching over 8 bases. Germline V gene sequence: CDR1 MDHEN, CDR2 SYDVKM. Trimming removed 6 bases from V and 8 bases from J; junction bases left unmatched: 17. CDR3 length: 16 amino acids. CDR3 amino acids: CASSAPPGLGRYTQYF. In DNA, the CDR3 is TGTGCCAGCAGCGCTCCCCCGGGACTAGGGAGGTATACCCAGTACTTC.

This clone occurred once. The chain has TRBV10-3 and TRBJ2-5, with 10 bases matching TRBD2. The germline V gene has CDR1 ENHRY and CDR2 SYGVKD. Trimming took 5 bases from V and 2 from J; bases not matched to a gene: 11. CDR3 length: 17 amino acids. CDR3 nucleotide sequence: TGTGCCATCAGTTCACACGGACTAGCGGAGGGACAAGAGACCCAGTACTTC. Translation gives CAISSHGLAEGQETQYF.